A single sample gave rise to the 9 T cell receptor beta chains below, sequenced in a study of shared clonotypes between healthy human individuals. Sequencing was performed with immunoSEQ multiplex PCR; in TCRdb, only in-frame clones are kept and a portion is missing. The sample includes about 560,000 clones, around 80% of them seen just once. The material sequenced was PBMCs. The receptors shown here come from a woman aged 40 to 50 in good health. Some clones in this sample may be carry-over from other donors' samples.

V and J are TRBV15 and TRBJ2-7; unclear D gene. This CDR3 is built from 13 residues. V dropped 6 bases and J dropped 2 bases, with 11 bases sitting between them. Germline lookup yields CDR1 LNHNV and CDR2 YYDKDF (reference sequence). The CDR3 coding sequence is TGTGCCACCAGGTTAGACATAACCTACGAGCAGTACTTC. Its translation: CATRLDITYEQYF.

V is TRBV28 and J is TRBJ1-1; 9 positions agree with TRBD1. The junction had 8 bases not matched to a gene; V was cut back by 3 bases and J by 6 bases. CDR1 is MDHEN and CDR2 is SYDVKM in the germline V gene. The CDR3 sequence is 15 residues long. The CDR3 region is CASSFSTGGAAEAFF. The CDR3, as DNA: TGTGCCAGCAGTTTCTCCACAGGGGGCGCGGCTGAAGCTTTCTTT.

In this sample, this clone turned up a few times. V gene TRBV7-9 combines with J gene TRBJ2-7, with no clear D. This CDR3 has 14 residues. V gave up 5 bases and J gave up 2 bases, with 13 bases separating them. From germline, CDR1 is SEHNR and CDR2 FQNEAQ (reference sequence). CDR3 coding DNA: TGTGCCAGCAGCACACCGGCAGCACCCTACGAGCAGTACTTC. Its translation is CASSTPAAPYEQYF.

The chain joins TRBV30 to TRBJ1-6; 10 nucleotides line up with TRBD1. The CDR3 consists of 15 residues. The J segment lost 9 bases and the V segment lost 6 bases, leaving 11 bases of the junction unmatched. The germline gives CDR1 GTSNPN, CDR2 SVGIG (reference sequence). CDR3: CACLRTGTGVSPLHF. For the CDR3, the DNA is TGTGCCTGCTTGAGGACCGGGACAGGGGTTTCACCCCTCCACTTT.

The CDR3 sequence is CASSFSGVTDTQYF. Written as DNA, the CDR3 is TGTGCCAGCAGCTTTAGCGGGGTTACAGATACGCAGTATTTT. The J gene is TRBJ2-3, the V gene TRBV5-4; 8 bases are a match to TRBD2. V trimming: 2 bases; J trimming: 3 bases; junction bases outside the gene matches: 2. This CDR3 region has 14 residues. Germline V gene data show CDR1 as SGHNT and CDR2 as YYREEE (reference sequence). The variable domain in full, completed from reference TRBV5-4 and TRBJ2-3, reads ETGVTQSPTHLIKTRGQQVTLRCSSQSGHNTVSWYQQALGQGPQFIFQYYREEENGRGNFPPRFSGLQFPNYSSELNVNALELDDSALYLCASSFSGVTDTQYFGPGTRLTVL.

The chain links TRBV28 to TRBJ2-5; 12 bases are shared with TRBD1. Germline CDR1 is MDHEN and CDR2 is SYDVKM. After removal of 4 bases from V and 5 bases from J, the junction contained 5 bases not matched to a gene. The CDR3 covers 15 residues. CDR3 nucleotide sequence: TGTGCCAGCAGTTCAAGGGACAGGGGGCCGGAGACCCAGTACTTC. It codes for CASSSRDRGPETQYF.

The chain links TRBV6-1 to TRBJ2-3; either TRBD1 or TRBD2 may fit D (6 bases each). Per the germline V gene, CDR1 is MNHNS and CDR2 is SASEGT. The ends were cut back, 1 base at V and 0 bases at J, with 11 bases in the middle. CDR3 length: 16 residues. The CDR3 DNA follows: TGTGCCAGCAGTGAAGGGGGGGCGACTAGCACAGATACGCAGTATTTT. It codes for CASSEGGATSTDTQYF.

This clone was found once. This chain uses TRBV7-2 with TRBJ1-5, with D possibly being TRBD1 (5 bases). Germline V gene lookup returns CDR1 SGHTA and CDR2 FQGNSA. V was shortened by 3 bases and J by 6 bases, with 12 bases between the two germline ends. This CDR3 has 14 amino acids. DNA for the CDR3: TGTGCCAGCAGCTTGGAGGGGCGTACTCAGCCCCAGCATTTT. As protein: CASSLEGRTQPQHF.

As regards this clone: Other nucleotide sequences from this sample produce the same CDR3. The gene calls are TRBV28 and TRBJ2-5; D unclear. V shed 1 base and J shed 4 bases, with 7 bases lying between them. Germline lookup yields CDR1 MDHEN and CDR2 SYDVKM. The CDR3 contains 13 residues. For the CDR3, the DNA is TGTGCCAGCAGTTTATCTGGGGTAGAGACCCAGTACTTC. Protein product: CASSLSGVETQYF.